This T cell receptor (beta chain) was profiled in a study of OX40 agonist ivuxolimab in advanced cancers. Study background: Head and neck, renal cell, melanoma or hepatocellular carcinoma were the cancers that dose-escalation patients had. Study results and caveats: Clonal expansion among partial responders at 0.1-3.0 mg/kg ranked near the lowest.

CDR1 is MNHNS, CDR2 SASEGT, per germline. V was trimmed by 1 base and J by 4 bases, leaving 17 bases between them. The length of the CDR3 is 17 residues. Only in-frame clones appear in the TCRdb table, and some are missing; sequencing was by immunoSEQ multiplex PCR. The sample includes fewer than 30,000 clones, more than 75% seen only once; the top ten take 33%. A note on this clone: Its target is not known.

The chain joins TRBV6-1 to TRBJ1-5; tentatively, D is TRBD1 (6 bases). The sample in question was CD4+ or CD8+ T cells sorted from blood, obtained in a trial of the OX40 agonist ivuxolimab. The source of this sequence is an adult with an advanced solid tumor such as melanoma, head and neck, liver or kidney cancer. CDR3 in DNA: TGTGCCAGCAGTGAAGATGACAGGAGAAAATTAAATCAGCCCCAGCATTTT. It encodes CASSEDDRRKLNQPQHF.